Sequencing of this TCR beta chain was carried out in a study of T cell clonality in common variable immunodeficiency. This clone was recorded a few times. Antigen: not known. Sequencing ends 3 residues short of the CDR3 end; the germline J gene provides the rest. Each donor provided roughly 4.5 to 8.5 ml of heparinized whole blood. The protocol was immunoSEQ multiplex PCR, while the TCRdb copy is restricted to in-frame clones and leaves out a portion. This sample carries about 81,000 clones, none of them present only once. General study points: Common variable immunodeficiency TCR beta sequences reportedly had fewer deletions and N-nucleotide insertions. Links between repertoire features and CVID complications were heterogeneity-limited. CVID subjects had higher TCRbeta clonality than healthy controls, most marked in about a third.

The CDR3 covers 14 residues. V lost 1 base, J lost 6 bases, and 12 bases lay in between. Germline assignment: CDR1 LNHDA and CDR2 SQIVND (reference sequence). The V gene is TRBV19, the J gene TRBJ1-1, with D possibly matching TRBD1 (6 bases). The specimen sequenced was peripheral blood mononuclear cells. The receptor comes from a person aged 18 to 75 in good health. CDR3 residues: CASSIVAGAAEAFF. The sequenced part of the CDR3 DNA is TGTGCCAGTAGTATAGTGGCAGGGGCAGCTGAA.